This T cell receptor beta chain is drawn from a study of identical twins. Germline V CDR1 and CDR2: SGDLS, YYNGEE. This CDR3 contains 16 residues. J lost 6 bases, V lost 0 bases, and 10 bases had no gene match. This clonotype occurred a few times. Its specificity is not known. The study, taken as a whole, reports: Excess low generation probability was seen in twin-shared out-of-frame alpha sequences. Twins showed weaker excess sharing in their beta out-of-frame sequences.

A universal primer site was created by template switching, with the cDNA bearing unique molecular identifiers. One entry per CDR3 protein results from TCRdb running MiXCR on the 5' RACE reads. The sample includes roughly 250,000 distinct CDR3 sequences, about an eighth of them seen just once. Sequencing was performed on memory (CD45RO+) T cells sorted from blood. The receptor's source is a woman aged 18-29 years in good health. V is TRBV9 and J is TRBJ2-3; TRBD2 agrees at 7 bases. CDR3 sequence: CASSVGGGRTWDTQYF. The CDR3 nucleotides are TGTGCCAGCAGCGTAGGGGGAGGGAGGACTTGGGATACGCAGTATTTT.